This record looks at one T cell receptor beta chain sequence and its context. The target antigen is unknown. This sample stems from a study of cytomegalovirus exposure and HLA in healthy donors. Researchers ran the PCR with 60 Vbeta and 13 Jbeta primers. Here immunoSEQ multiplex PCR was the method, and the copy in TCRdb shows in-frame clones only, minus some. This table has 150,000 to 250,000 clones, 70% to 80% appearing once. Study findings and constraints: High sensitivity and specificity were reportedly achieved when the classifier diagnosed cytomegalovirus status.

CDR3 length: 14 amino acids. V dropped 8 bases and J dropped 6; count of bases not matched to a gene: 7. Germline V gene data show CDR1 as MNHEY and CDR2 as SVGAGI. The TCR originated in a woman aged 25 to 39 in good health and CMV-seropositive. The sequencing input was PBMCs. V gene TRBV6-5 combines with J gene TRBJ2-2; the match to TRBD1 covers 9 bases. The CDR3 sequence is CASRRGQGAGELFF. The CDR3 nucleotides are TGTGCCAGCCGACGGGGACAGGGTGCCGGGGAGCTGTTTTTT.